One and the same sample provided the 7 T cell receptor beta chains below, sequenced in a study of Ad26.COV2.S vaccination and SARS-CoV-2 variants. Clones were sequenced by immunoSEQ multiplex PCR, and TCRdb holds only the in-frame ones, with some missing. The sample consists of roughly 680,000 clones, 89% of them appearing once. Treatment defined: around 19 received Ad26.COV2.S at low or high dose, single or two shots; roughly 5 received placebo; per-sample allocation not given. Day 63 following the first vaccine or placebo injection was when the samples were taken. The source was peripheral blood, collected in a trial of Ad26.COV2.S vaccine versus placebo. The receptor set was obtained from a person aged 18-60 years who received the Ad26.COV2.S COVID-19 vaccine or a placebo.

V gene TRBV5-1 combines with J gene TRBJ2-7; D is undetermined. V was pared by 0 bases and J by 2 bases, with 9 bases between. Germline V gene data show CDR1 as SGHRS and CDR2 as YFSETQ. The CDR3 has 14 amino acids. The CDR3 DNA is TGCGCCAGCAGCTTGGAGATAGGAACCTACGAGCAGTACTTC. It specifies CASSLEIGTYEQYF.

The V and J genes are TRBV21-1 and TRBJ2-4; TRBD2 is the table's D call, not checked against the DNA. TRBV21-1 is a recognized pseudogene. The CDR3 totals 16 residues. This CDR3 reads CASSKGRELAKNIQYF. Here the CDR3 DNA reads TGTGCCAGCAGCAAAGGGCGGGAACTCGCCAAAAACATTCAGTACTTC.

The chain couples TRBV27 to TRBJ2-5; 8 nucleotides match TRBD2. The J segment lost 4 bases and the V segment lost 2 bases, leaving 9 bases of the junction unmatched. Looked up from germline, CDR1 is MNHEY and CDR2 is SMNVEV (reference sequence). This CDR3 is built from 16 residues. Here the CDR3 reads CASSLAGLGVGETQYF. The CDR3 DNA follows: TGTGCCAGCAGTTTAGCGGGACTAGGAGTTGGAGAGACCCAGTACTTC.

The CDR3 bases are TGTGCCACCAGTGACGTGACTAGCGACGGGCAGTACTTC. Protein: CATSDVTSDGQYF. J is TRBJ2-7 and V is TRBV24-1; TRBD2 matches 8 bases. The germline V gene encodes CDR1 KGHDR and CDR2 SFDVKD. CDR3 size: 13 residues. The trim removed 4 bases at V and 9 bases at J, leaving 7 bases unmatched.

The chain couples TRBV30 to TRBJ2-7; the match to TRBD1 covers 7 bases. The junction had 7 bases not matched to a gene; V was cut back by 1 base and J by 10 bases. Germline V gene lookup returns CDR1 GTSNPN and CDR2 SVGIG (reference sequence). This CDR3 spans 12 amino acids. The CDR3 DNA reads as TGTGCCTGGAGTGGACCCGGACAGGCTCAGTACTTC. Encoded protein: CAWSGPGQAQYF.

Concerning this clone: At one end the junction does not follow the germline gene, possibly because of a read error. The chain uses TRBV6-5 and TRBJ1-2, with 11 bases that match TRBD1. CDR3 length: 16 amino acids. Per germline, CDR1 MNHEY and CDR2 SVGAGI. The CDR3 DNA sequence: TGTGCCAGCAGTAACTCTCGGACAGGGGGCGACTATGGCTACACCTTC. It specifies CASSNSRTGGDYGYTF.

This clone was seen more than once but under ten times. The chain links TRBV18 to TRBJ1-6; D not resolved. Trimming stripped 3 bases from V and 10 bases from J, with 13 bases between. Germline-derived CDR1 and CDR2 are KGHSH and LQKENI. CDR3 length: 14 residues. The CDR3 sequence: CASSPDGTSSPLHF. The CDR3 DNA reads as TGTGCCAGCTCACCGGACGGAACGAGCTCACCCCTCCACTTT.